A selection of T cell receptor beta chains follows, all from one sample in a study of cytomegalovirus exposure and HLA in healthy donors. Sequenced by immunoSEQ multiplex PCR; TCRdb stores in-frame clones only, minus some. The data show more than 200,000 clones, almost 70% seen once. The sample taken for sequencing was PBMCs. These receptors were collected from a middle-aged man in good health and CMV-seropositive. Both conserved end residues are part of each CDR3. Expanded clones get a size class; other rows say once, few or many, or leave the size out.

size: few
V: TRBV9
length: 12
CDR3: CASSPGSYEQYF

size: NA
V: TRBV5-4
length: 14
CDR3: CASSLDLGDEKLFF

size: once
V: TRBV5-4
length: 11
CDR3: CASGEGAEAFF

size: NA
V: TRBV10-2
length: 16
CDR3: CASSDAGGPSNYGYTF

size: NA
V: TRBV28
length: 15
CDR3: CASSSPSRTGNGYTF

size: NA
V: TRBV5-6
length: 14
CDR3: CASSSDRGRSGYTF

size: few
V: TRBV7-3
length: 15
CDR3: CASRRTSGGTDTQYF

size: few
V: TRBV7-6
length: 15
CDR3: CASSALTGETGELFF

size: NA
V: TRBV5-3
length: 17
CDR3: CARSLAGTGGSTDTQYF

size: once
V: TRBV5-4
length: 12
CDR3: CASSLPLGEQYF

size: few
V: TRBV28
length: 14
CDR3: CASLSRRSGTEAFF

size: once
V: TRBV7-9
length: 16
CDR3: CASSLEAGGSYNEQFF

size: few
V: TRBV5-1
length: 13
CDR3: CASSADRNTEAFF

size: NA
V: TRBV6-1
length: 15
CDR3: CASSDLGAANYGYTF

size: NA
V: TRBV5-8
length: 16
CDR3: CASSLAPERGSTEAFF

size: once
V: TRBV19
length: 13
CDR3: CASSMEGDYGYTF

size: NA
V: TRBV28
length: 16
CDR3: CASSLVEPSGNSPLHF

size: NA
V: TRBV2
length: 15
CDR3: CASSLLGGEVETQYF

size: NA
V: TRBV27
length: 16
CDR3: CASSFIPENSNQPQHF